This T cell receptor beta chain is drawn from a study of T cells in localized non-small cell lung cancer. Details on this clone: Its antigen remains unknown.

Study conclusions and caveats: A median of roughly 55 of the top 100 tumor clones appeared in adjacent lung, which was paired and uninvolved. Sequencing, confined to only one tumor region, leaves heterogeneity possible. Peak T cell clonality was found in uninvolved adjacent lung, exceeding tumor.

Unmatched junction bases numbered 6, after V lost 4 bases and J lost 6 bases. The germline CDR1 and CDR2 sequences are SQVTM and ANQGSEA. The CDR3 length is 12 residues. TCRdb's table, derived via immunoSEQ multiplex PCR, lists solely in-frame clones and lacks some. The data show over 2,000 clones, approximately 22% seen once. Sample: lung tumor tissue, taken before any cancer treatment. The TCR comes from a woman aged 40 to 75 with stage I lung adenocarcinoma. The V call is TRBV29-1, the J call TRBJ2-7; 7 bases map to TRBD2. The CDR3 reads CSVVLAAGEQYF. The DNA of the CDR3 is TGCAGCGTTGTTCTAGCGGCGGGCGAGCAGTACTTC.